This entry describes one T cell receptor beta chain. Its antigen specificity is not known. Per-nucleotide qualities are absent, and no much larger clonotype sits a single base away. The record originates from a study of cytomegalovirus exposure and HLA in healthy donors (dated 2017 in TCRdb). With respect to the entire study: According to a later analysis, the 120 or so validation repertoires were produced on the same platform as the roughly 720 repertoires of the first cohort. The study aimed to test whether cataloging public T cell receptors could reveal signatures of past pathogen exposure. Besides the first cohort of under 700 subjects, a separate validation cohort made up of 120 different subjects was used. To predict cytomegalovirus infection status, the study combined high-throughput TCR immunosequencing, statistical association of individual TCRs with disease status, and machine learning. Findings and caveats that apply to the study as a whole: In vitro tests confirmed that three of the cytomegalovirus-associated TCR beta chains recognize cytomegalovirus antigens. Across donors, most TCR sequences were observed very rarely, whereas some public TCRs were present in many individuals. A later analysis found that TCRs clustered in the first cohort also tended to co-occur in the roughly 120 validation repertoires, with 90% to 95% of cluster scores above 0. The authors suggested that the approach could potentially be extended to other disease states and immunological phenotypes. A total of around 150 TCR beta chains were listed by the study as associated with cytomegalovirus. Cytomegalovirus status was reported to be diagnosed by the classifier with high specificity and sensitivity in both the original and validation cohorts. A later analysis lacked HLA typing for the validation cohort, so it scored co-occurrence in that cohort across all 120 or so repertoires.

The CDR3 measures 18 amino acids from cysteine to phenylalanine. The CDR3 DNA has 54 bases and is translated from base 1. Sequences LNHDA (CDR1) and SQIVND (CDR2) are obtained from the germline V gene (reference sequence). V lost 2 bases and J lost 0 bases; the stretch between them is 16 bases long. Library creation used the immunoSEQ multiplex PCR assay. Per the original workflow: A statistical classification framework was built for diagnosing cytomegalovirus status from the catalog of TCR beta chain sequences. In TCRdb, the immuneACCESS table is reduced to in-frame sequences with V and J assigned. These tables do not hold every clone; where another copy was compared, an unresolved V gene accounts for under half, and the others remain unexplained. V, J and clone size were drawn from that table, and D and trimming were deduced from the DNA. This sample comprises 75,000 to 90,000 clones, roughly 94% of them detected only once. More than 0.6% of the sample rests with the top ten.

Separate from the approximately 670-subject first cohort, the validation cohort of 90 to 150 subjects was the group to which the donors belonged. This clonotype was sampled from a woman aged 18-30 years in good health and CMV-seronegative. Sample: PBMCs. The chain is encoded by TRBV19 joined to TRBJ1-4, with TRBD1 tentatively as D gene (6 bases match). The bases read TGTGCCAGTAGTATAAGGTCGGGACACAAAACAACTAATGAAAAACTGTTTTTT. This sequence encodes CASSIRSGHKTTNEKLFF.